This T cell receptor (beta chain) was recorded in a study of breast tumors, draining lymph nodes, adjacent tissues. Findings and limits, study-wide: Compared with lymph nodes, tumors were less diverse; compared with nontumor tissue, more. The lymph node origin of tumor T cells was framed as consistent with a hypothesis, not demonstrated. Tumor and nontumor repertoires were significantly more similar in luminal-like than in basal-like breast cancer. Data fit most tumor T cells coming from lymph node, expanding in tumor.

From the multiplex PCR reads, TCRdb called clonotypes with MiXCR, one entry per CDR3 protein. The table lists 15,000 to 20,000 distinct CDR3 sequences, approximately 57% of them singletons. Trimming stripped 6 bases from V and 2 bases from J, with 10 bases between. This CDR3 is 13 amino acids long. The germline V gene encodes CDR1 MGHDK and CDR2 SYGVNS. Turning to this clonotype: The antigen is not known.

The receptor was isolated from a female donor with breast cancer. Some clones in this sample may be carry-over from other donors' samples. The chain couples TRBV25-1 to TRBJ1-2, with D perhaps matching TRBD1 (5 bases). Material for sequencing was tumor-adjacent breast tissue. The CDR3 DNA sequence: TGTGCCAGCAGCAGCAGGGAAAACTATGGCTACACCTTC. This gives the protein CASSSRENYGYTF.